The 25 T cell receptor beta chains below come from one sample, sequenced in a study of blood T cell repertoires in COVID-19. Profiled with immunoSEQ multiplex PCR; TCRdb holds only in-frame clones, not every one. The table shows some 200,000 clones, with around 85% occurring only once. The sequencing input was peripheral blood. These receptors were collected from a woman in her fifties or sixties with COVID-19, enrolled during active disease.

The V gene is TRBV5-1, the J gene TRBJ2-1; D is unclear. V was trimmed by 0 bases and J by 0 bases, leaving 13 bases between them. This CDR3 comprises 17 residues. Looked up from germline, CDR1 is SGHRS and CDR2 is YFSETQ. In DNA, the CDR3 is TGCGCCAGCAGCTTGGCATTATTACGGAGCTCCTACAATGAGCAGTTCTTC. Protein: CASSLALLRSSYNEQFF.

The chain links TRBV11-2 to TRBJ2-5, with 7 bases identical to TRBD2. The V segment lost 6 bases and the J segment 1 base; nucleotides outside the gene matches: 14. The CDR3 is 17 amino acids. Germline assignment: CDR1 SGHAT and CDR2 FQNNGV. The CDR3, as DNA: TGTGCCAGCAGACTATTGGGTTGGGAGGGATCCCAAGAGACCCAGTACTTC. It yields the protein CASRLLGWEGSQETQYF.

The chain is built from TRBV7-2 and TRBJ2-7, with D possibly matching TRBD2 (6 bases). Germline CDR1 and CDR2: SGHTA and FQGNSA. Trimming stripped 2 bases from V and 3 bases from J, with 14 bases between. This CDR3 spans 15 amino acids. In DNA form, the CDR3 reads TGTGCCAGCAGCTTATCGTGGGGGGATTTCTACGAGCAGTACTTC. Encoded protein: CASSLSWGDFYEQYF.

This clone appeared once. The chain is built from TRBV5-1 and TRBJ2-1, with 10 bases identical to TRBD1. The V and J ends lost 4 bases and 7 bases, in that order; junction bases with no gene match: 8. CDR1 SGHRS and CDR2 YFSETQ come from the germline V gene. The CDR3 covers 15 residues. CDR3 in amino acids: CASSPPGTGVNEQFF. The CDR3 DNA sequence: TGCGCCAGCAGCCCCCCCGGGACAGGGGTGAATGAGCAGTTCTTC.

CDR3 in amino acids: CASSIRTGEGTEAFF. In DNA form, the CDR3 reads TGTGCCAGCTCAATACGGACAGGGGAGGGCACTGAAGCTTTCTTT. The chain combines TRBV18 with TRBJ1-1; 9 nucleotides match TRBD1. This CDR3 region has 15 residues. V was pared by 5 bases and J by 4 bases, with 8 bases of the junction left unmatched. The germline gives CDR1 KGHSH, CDR2 LQKENI.

The chain uses TRBV18 and TRBJ1-2, with D unclear. This CDR3 contains 13 residues. Germline V gene sequence: CDR1 KGHSH, CDR2 LQKENI. The V gene lost 8 bases and the J gene lost 3 bases, with 13 bases spanning the gap. This CDR3 reads CASTSVDYYGYTF. The CDR3 coding sequence is TGTGCCAGCACCTCGGTCGACTACTATGGCTACACCTTC.

The V and J genes are TRBV29-1 and TRBJ1-3; D ambiguous. The CDR3 sequence is 12 residues long. The V gene lost 5 bases and the J gene lost 1 base, with 6 bases spanning the gap. Germline V CDR1 and CDR2: SQVTM, ANQGSEA. CDR3 bases: TGCAGCGTTATTCGGTCTGGAAACACCATATATTTT. Its translation is CSVIRSGNTIYF.

This chain joins TRBV11-3 and TRBJ2-3; D is unresolved. This CDR3 contains 14 residues. V was trimmed by 3 bases and J by 1 base, leaving 8 bases between them. Germline lookup yields CDR1 SGHNT and CDR2 YENEEA. This chain's CDR3 is CASSLMRRTDTQYF. The CDR3, as DNA: TGTGCCAGCAGCTTGATGCGGCGCACAGATACGCAGTATTTT.

The CDR3: CASSSYPVSNQPQHF. The CDR3, as DNA: TGTGCCAGCAGCAGCTACCCGGTTAGCAATCAGCCCCAGCATTTT. This chain uses TRBV7-9 with TRBJ1-5; no firm D call. The ends were cut back, 5 bases at V and 0 bases at J, with 11 bases in the middle. The germline V gene encodes CDR1 SEHNR and CDR2 FQNEAQ (reference sequence). The CDR3 sequence is 15 residues long.

The V gene is TRBV10-1, the J gene TRBJ2-3; 7 bases match TRBD1. Germline V gives CDR1 WNHNN, CDR2 SYGVQD (reference sequence). CDR3 length: 16 amino acids. The trim removed 5 bases at V and 4 bases at J, leaving 12 bases unmatched. CDR3 in amino acids: CASSKRTGVTPDTQYF. CDR3 DNA: TGCGCCAGCAGTAAACGGACAGGAGTAACCCCAGATACGCAGTATTTT.

The V call is TRBV6-5, the J call TRBJ2-2; D possibly corresponds to TRBD2 (6 bases). The CDR3 is 14 amino acids. Trimming took 4 bases from V and 3 from J, leaving 9 bases between them. CDR1 MNHEY and CDR2 SVGAGI come from the germline V gene. CDR3 loop: CASSSGLHTGELFF. The CDR3 DNA sequence: TGTGCCAGCAGTTCGGGACTTCACACCGGGGAGCTGTTTTTT.

The genes are TRBV2 and TRBJ2-2; the D gene is possibly TRBD2 (5 bases). Trimming removed 6 bases from V and 6 bases from J, with 11 bases in between. Germline V CDR1 and CDR2: SNHLY, FYNNEI. The CDR3 consists of 13 residues. CDR3 protein: CASSRDWAGELFF. The DNA of the CDR3 is TGTGCCAGCAGCCGGGATTGGGCCGGGGAGCTGTTTTTT.

The rearrangement links TRBV19 to TRBJ2-1, with 8 positions matching TRBD1. V lost 2 bases and J lost 3; bases outside the gene matches: 6. The CDR3 has 16 residues. Germline CDR1 LNHDA, CDR2 SQIVND (reference sequence). CDR3 amino acids: CASSIPGGGIYNEQFF. In DNA form, the CDR3 reads TGTGCCAGTAGTATACCAGGGGGCGGTATCTACAATGAGCAGTTCTTC.

This chain uses TRBV28 with TRBJ1-2; D is unclear. Trimming left V 5 bases short and J 4 bases short, with 14 bases between. CDR3 length equals 14 residues. CDR1 and CDR2 (germline): MDHEN, SYDVKM. CDR3 in DNA: TGTGCCAGCAGTCTGATCCCGGGGAGCTATGGCTACACCTTC. Translation: CASSLIPGSYGYTF.

The chain couples TRBV6-2 or TRBV6-3 to TRBJ2-5; D may be TRBD1 (5 bases). The V end lost 2 bases, the J end lost 2 bases, and 12 bases lay between the germline ends. From germline, CDR1 is MNHEY and CDR2 SVGEGT. The CDR3 covers 15 residues. The CDR3 DNA is TGTGCCAGCAGTTACATAGGGGCGCGTCAAGAGACCCAGTACTTC. It is translated as CASSYIGARQETQYF.

The J gene is TRBJ1-5, the V gene TRBV30; 7 positions agree with TRBD1. Unmatched junction bases numbered 4, after V lost 1 base and J lost 7 bases. Looked up from germline, CDR1 is GTSNPN and CDR2 is SVGIG (reference sequence). CDR3 size: 13 residues. The CDR3 DNA follows: TGTGCCTGGAGTGCCGACAGGGCCCAGCCCCAGCATTTT. Encoded protein: CAWSADRAQPQHF.

The V gene is TRBV12-3 or TRBV12-4, the J gene TRBJ1-2; 7 bases agree with TRBD1. V was pared by 8 bases and J by 13 bases, with 13 bases of the junction left unmatched. The CDR3 is made up of 12 amino acids. The CDR3 region has the DNA TGTGCCAGCGCCCGCGAGGGGGCCCCTCTCACCTTC. Protein product: CASAREGAPLTF.

This rearrangement joins TRBV7-3 to TRBJ2-7; no firm D call. The CDR3 totals 12 residues. Looked up from germline, CDR1 is SGHTA and CDR2 is FQGTGA. V lost 5 bases, J lost 2 bases, and 7 bases lay in between. The CDR3 region is CASSADTYEQYF. The CDR3 coding sequence is TGTGCCAGCAGCGCTGACACCTACGAGCAGTACTTC.

This rearrangement joins TRBV15 to TRBJ2-1; D gene uncertain. CDR1 and CDR2 from the germline V gene are LNHNV and YYDKDF (reference sequence). The ends were cut back, 1 base at V and 4 bases at J, with 11 bases in the middle. The CDR3 consists of 15 residues. CDR3 sequence reads: CATSRGLTDYNEQFF. Written as DNA, the CDR3 is TGTGCCACCAGCAGAGGGCTCACAGATTACAATGAGCAGTTCTTC. Based on the CDR3 plus reference TRBV15 and TRBJ2-1, the full variable domain is DAMVIQNPRYQVTQFGKPVTLSCSQTLNHNVMYWYQQKSSQAPKLLFHYYDKDFNNEADTPDNFQSRRPNTSFCFLDIRSPGLGDTAMYLCATSRGLTDYNEQFFGPGTRLTVL.

DNA for the CDR3: TGCAGCGTTCGAGCGGGATTCGCAGATACGCAGTATTTT. This translates into CSVRAGFADTQYF. This chain uses TRBV29-1 with TRBJ2-3; 7 nucleotides agree with TRBD2. Germline CDR1 SQVTM, CDR2 ANQGSEA. With V trimmed by 5 bases and J by 4 bases, 6 bases remained unmatched. CDR3 length: 13 residues.

The chain combines TRBV7-2 with TRBJ1-4; 7 bases map to TRBD1. V shed 1 base, J shed 7 bases, and the junction held 6 bases outside the gene matches. The V gene's germline CDR1 is SGHTA and CDR2 FQGNSA. This CDR3 has 15 amino acids. Here the CDR3 reads CASSLDRQGSEKLFF. CDR3 coding DNA: TGTGCCAGCAGCTTAGATAGACAGGGTAGTGAAAAACTGTTTTTT.

This clone was seen ten or more times. The J gene is TRBJ2-7, the V gene TRBV18; D is possibly TRBD2 (5 bases). This CDR3 is 16 amino acids long. Germline values: CDR1 KGHSH, CDR2 LQKENI. Deletions cut 3 bases from V and 4 bases from J, with 19 bases between. The CDR3 spells CASSPGSDFFTYEQYF. The CDR3 region has the DNA TGTGCCAGCTCACCGGGTTCGGACTTTTTTACTTACGAGCAGTACTTC.

The table lists this clone with a few counts. The CDR3 DNA follows: TGTGCCAGCAGCGTACAATTGAGAGACACTGAAGCTTTCTTT. This translates into CASSVQLRDTEAFF. V gene TRBV9 combines with J gene TRBJ1-1; D is unresolved. CDR3 size: 14 residues. CDR1 is SGDLS and CDR2 is YYNGEE in the germline V gene. Trimming removed 1 base at V and 3 bases at J, with 10 bases between.

V gene TRBV2 combines with J gene TRBJ1-5; 9 bases map to TRBD1. The CDR3 spans 14 residues. Trimming at V came to 5 bases and at J to 6 bases, leaving 5 bases not matched to a gene. In germline, CDR1 is SNHLY, CDR2 FYNNEI. CDR3 in amino acids: CASSRTGGVQPQHF. The CDR3 region has the DNA TGTGCCAGCAGTCGCACAGGGGGCGTTCAGCCCCAGCATTTT.

This rearrangement joins TRBV24-1 to TRBJ2-3, with 8 positions matching TRBD2. CDR1 is KGHDR, CDR2 SFDVKD, per germline. Trimming at V came to 3 bases and at J to 1 base, leaving 2 bases not matched to a gene. This CDR3 contains 15 residues. The CDR3 DNA follows: TGTGCCACCAGTGATCCAGCGGGGGGCACAGATACGCAGTATTTT. Its protein product is CATSDPAGGTDTQYF.